The clone carrying this T cell receptor (beta chain) was picked up a small number of times. Its antigen is still unknown. This sample is part of a study of cytomegalovirus exposure and HLA in healthy donors. Notes on the study in general: Later, TCR association rates were found to vary by HLA locus, highest for DRB1 and lowest for HLA-C.

The PCR employed 60 Vbeta primers together with 13 Jbeta primers. The authors' processing: Later work found tens of millions of unique TCR beta chains, with roughly 11 million shared. Using immunoSEQ multiplex PCR, the repertoire was profiled, and TCRdb retains in-frame clones only, with some absent. For V, J and clone size, that table is used; D and trimming come from the DNA. The repertoire holds around 200,000 clones, with around 76% as singletons. Looked up from germline, CDR1 is MDHEN and CDR2 is SYDVKM. Losses at the gene ends were 6 bases for V and 1 base for J; bases not matched to a gene: 16. The CDR3 contains 18 residues.

The sequence came from a woman in her twenties or thirties in good health and CMV-seropositive. Sequenced material: PBMCs. V usage is TRBV28 and J usage is TRBJ2-7; 9 bases align to TRBD1. The CDR3 bases are TGTGCCAGCAGCCGGGGGTACAGGGGGCGTCGTAGGTCCTACGAGCAGTACTTC. Amino acids: CASSRGYRGRRRSYEQYF.